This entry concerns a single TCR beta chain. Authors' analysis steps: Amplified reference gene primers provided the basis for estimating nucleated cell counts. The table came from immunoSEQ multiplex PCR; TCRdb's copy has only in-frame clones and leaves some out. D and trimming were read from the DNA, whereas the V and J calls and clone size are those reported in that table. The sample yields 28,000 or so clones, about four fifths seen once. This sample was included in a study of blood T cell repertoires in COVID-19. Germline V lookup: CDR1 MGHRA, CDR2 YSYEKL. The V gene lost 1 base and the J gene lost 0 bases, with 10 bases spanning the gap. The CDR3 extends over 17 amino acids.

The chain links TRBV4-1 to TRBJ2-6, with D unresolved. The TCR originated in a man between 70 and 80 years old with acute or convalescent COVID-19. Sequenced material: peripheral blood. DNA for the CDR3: TGCGCCAGCAGCCAAGTGTTTCATCCCTCTGGGGCCAACGTCCTGACTTTC. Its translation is CASSQVFHPSGANVLTF.